Shown below are 14 T cell receptor beta chains from a single sample sequenced in a study of early T cells in non-severe SARS-CoV-2 infection. Each CDR3 protein is one row after TCRdb ran MiXCR on the 5' RACE reads. The data contain about 68,000 distinct CDR3 sequences, about a tenth of them singletons. Specimen: whole blood. The source is an adult who was a healthcare worker with PCR-confirmed SARS-CoV-2 infection or an uninfected control (not recorded which).

In its sample, this clonotype was seen many times. This chain connects TRBV18 to TRBJ2-7, with 8 nucleotides matching TRBD1. This CDR3 contains 14 residues. J lost 2 bases, V lost 6 bases, and 6 bases had no gene match. CDR1 and CDR2 from the germline V gene are KGHSH and LQKENI. In DNA form, the CDR3 reads TGTGCCAGCTCGGGACAGGCGACGGCCTACGAGCAGTACTTC. Amino acid sequence: CASSGQATAYEQYF.

This clonotype was counted many times. V and J are TRBV12-3 or TRBV12-4 and TRBJ1-2; perhaps TRBD1 as D (6 bases). The V gene lost 4 bases and the J gene lost 8 bases, with 17 bases spanning the gap. This CDR3 contains 14 residues. The CDR3 loop reads CASSSTGPGRGYTF. As DNA, the CDR3 is TGTGCCAGCAGTTCGACAGGCCCGGGGAGGGGCTACACCTTC.

This clonotype was found many times. The genes are TRBV18 and TRBJ1-1; D gene uncertain. The V and J ends lost 0 bases and 6 bases respectively, with 14 bases between them. The CDR3 runs to 15 residues. Germline V CDR1 and CDR2: KGHSH, LQKENI. The CDR3, as DNA: TGTGCCAGCTCACCACCGAGGCGGGGTCATTCTGAAGCTTTCTTT. Translating it yields CASSPPRRGHSEAFF.

The chain carries TRBV6-5 and TRBJ2-7; 8 nucleotides match TRBD1. Trimming took 6 bases from V and 0 from J; bases not matched to a gene: 7. This CDR3 spans 15 amino acids. Germline V gene sequence: CDR1 MNHEY, CDR2 SVGAGI. The CDR3 protein is CASRSTGGPSYEQYF. CDR3 bases: TGTGCCAGCAGGAGTACAGGGGGTCCCTCCTACGAGCAGTACTTC.

The V and J genes are TRBV7-9 and TRBJ2-7; 10 nucleotides match TRBD1. Losses at the gene ends were 4 bases for V and 5 bases for J; bases not matched to a gene: 8. The germline gives CDR1 SEHNR, CDR2 FQNEAQ (reference sequence). The CDR3 is 15 residues long. The chain's CDR3 is CASSYYGTGVNEQYF. CDR3 nucleotides: TGTGCCAGCAGCTACTACGGGACAGGGGTCAACGAGCAGTACTTC.

This clonotype has at least ten counts. J is TRBJ2-7 and V is TRBV29-1, with D unclear. Germline values: CDR1 SQVTM, CDR2 ANQGSEA. The V and J ends lost 5 bases and 4 bases respectively, with 9 bases between them. The CDR3 is made up of 11 amino acids. The CDR3 DNA follows: TGCAGCGTTTGGACCGCTTACGAGCAGTACTTC. Translation gives CSVWTAYEQYF.

This clonotype was counted only a few times. V is TRBV7-2 and J is TRBJ2-5, with D unresolved. The germline gives CDR1 SGHTA, CDR2 FQGNSA. The CDR3 runs to 13 residues. The V end lost 4 bases, the J end lost 2 bases, and 8 bases lay between the germline ends. The CDR3 region has the DNA TGTGCCAGCAGCTGGGCAGCGCAAGAGACCCAGTACTTC. Translated, it gives CASSWAAQETQYF.

There are many counts of this clonotype. V and J are TRBV28 and TRBJ2-1; D is undetermined. There are 14 residues in the CDR3. Trimming left V 3 bases short and J 10 bases short, with 16 bases between. Germline V gives CDR1 MDHEN, CDR2 SYDVKM. The CDR3 sequence is CASSFRLPVGEQFF. The CDR3 nucleotides read TGTGCCAGCAGTTTCCGGCTGCCGGTGGGGGAGCAGTTCTTC.

The chain is built from TRBV2 and TRBJ1-1; 7 bases align to TRBD1. CDR1 is SNHLY, CDR2 FYNNEI, per germline. CDR3 length: 9 residues. J was trimmed by 12 bases and V by 8 bases; bases with no gene match: 3. The CDR3 sequence: CASPGGTFF. CDR3 DNA: TGTGCCAGCCCAGGGGGAACTTTCTTT.

There are a few counts of this clonotype. The gene calls are TRBV4-1 and TRBJ2-6, with D possibly being TRBD1 (5 bases). Trimming pared 3 bases from V and 2 bases from J, leaving 14 bases between. The CDR3 is made up of 17 amino acids. CDR1 and CDR2 (germline): MGHRA, YSYEKL. The CDR3 spells CASSQSLQVAGANVLTF. In nucleotides, the CDR3 is TGCGCCAGCAGCCAGTCCCTACAGGTCGCTGGGGCCAACGTCCTGACTTTC.

In the case of this clonotype: A read error may account for a junction end that differs from germline. The V gene is TRBV10-3, the J gene TRBJ2-7; maybe TRBD2 (5 bases). Germline CDR1 ENHRY, CDR2 SYGVKD. CDR3 length: 11 residues. This chain's CDR3 is CAIRDSFEQYF. For the CDR3, the DNA is TGTGCCATCAGGGACTCCTTCGAGCAGTACTTC.

The rearrangement uses TRBV3-1 and TRBJ2-7, with D perhaps matching TRBD2 (7 bases). The CDR3 contains 15 residues. CDR1 is LGHDT and CDR2 is YNNKEL in the germline V gene (reference sequence). V lost 4 bases, J lost 2 bases, and 15 bases lay in between. The CDR3 coding sequence is TGTGCCAGCAGCCCCCAGGGGAGGGGGACCTACGAGCAGTACTTC. This translates into CASSPQGRGTYEQYF.

V gene TRBV20-1 combines with J gene TRBJ2-1; no clear D gene. Trimming removed 7 bases from V and 3 bases from J, with 16 bases in between. The CDR3 is 14 amino acids. Germline CDR1 is DFQATT and CDR2 is SNEGSKA (reference sequence). CDR3 residues: CSGGRPSLYNEQFF. The CDR3 coding sequence is TGCAGTGGCGGACGGCCGAGTCTCTACAATGAGCAGTTCTTC.

This clonotype was counted between two and nine times. This chain joins TRBV15 and TRBJ2-3, with D perhaps matching TRBD2 (5 bases). Germline V CDR1 and CDR2: LNHNV, YYDKDF (reference sequence). Trimming took off 0 bases at V and 2 bases at J, with 15 bases between the two ends. This CDR3 contains 17 residues. The CDR3 DNA follows: TGTGCCACCAGCAGAGATTTTTTGGGAGCCGACACAGATACGCAGTATTTT. Protein sequence: CATSRDFLGADTDTQYF.